The 8 T cell receptor beta chains below all came from one sample that was sequenced in a study of Graves' ophthalmopathy and Graves' hyperthyroidism. Amplification targeted the TCR beta CDR3 regions, with RNA transcripts as the source material. First-round RT-PCR used HTBI primers; second-round multiplex PCR followed. One entry per CDR3 protein results from TCRdb running MiXCR on the multiplex PCR reads. Of roughly 700,000 distinct CDR3 sequences in the sample, 40% were seen once. Sequenced material: peripheral blood. These receptors were taken from an adult man with Graves' ophthalmopathy.

Regarding this clonotype: A read error may account for a junction end that differs from germline. V gene TRBV9 combines with J gene TRBJ1-3, with D hard to call. Per germline, CDR1 SGDLS and CDR2 YYNGEE. CDR3 size: 14 residues. The CDR3 region has the DNA TGTGGCAGCTCGCCACAGAGATCTGGAAACACCATATATTTT. This gives the protein CGSSPQRSGNTIYF.

The DNA for the CDR3 is TGCGCCAGCAGTGAGTCGAGAACCGGGACAGGGGGCCCTAATAGCAATCAGCCCCAGCATTTT. Translation: CASSESRTGTGGPNSNQPQHF. The V and J genes are TRBV10-2 and TRBJ1-5, with 12 positions matching TRBD1. Germline trimming cut 0 bases from V and 0 bases from J; bases unmatched to any gene: 12. CDR1 and CDR2 (germline): WSHSY, SAAADI. The CDR3 spans 21 residues.

This chain joins TRBV12-3 or TRBV12-4 and TRBJ2-3; perhaps TRBD2 as D (6 bases). The CDR3 runs to 15 residues. V shed 5 bases and J shed 1 base, with 13 bases lying between them. DNA of the CDR3: TGTGCCAGCAGTGAACTGGGCGGGGGCACAGATACGCAGTATTTT. Protein: CASSELGGGTDTQYF.

CDR3 in amino acids: CASSLALRTAEAFF. The CDR3 coding sequence is TGTGCCAGCAGCTTAGCGCTTAGGACAGCTGAAGCTTTCTTT. The gene calls are TRBV7-8 and TRBJ1-1; a weak D match, TRBD1 (6 bases). This CDR3 is 14 amino acids long. Trimming left V 0 bases short and J 6 bases short, with 11 bases between. From germline, CDR1 is SGHVS and CDR2 FQNEAQ.

This clonotype was recorded at least ten times. The genes are TRBV19 and TRBJ1-2; D perhaps matches TRBD1 (5 bases). Per the germline V gene, CDR1 is LNHDA and CDR2 is SQIVND (reference sequence). The length of the CDR3 is 15 residues. V lost 4 bases and J 2 bases, leaving 14 bases between the germline ends. The CDR3 sequence: CASSNESPGNYGYTF. CDR3 DNA sequence: TGTGCCAGTAGTAACGAAAGCCCAGGGAACTATGGCTACACCTTC.

The J gene is TRBJ2-7, the V gene TRBV20-1; D may be TRBD2 (6 bases). The germline V gene has CDR1 DFQATT and CDR2 SNEGSKA (reference sequence). Deletions cut 3 bases from V and 6 bases from J, with 12 bases between. CDR3 size: 12 residues. The CDR3 loop is CSASGGSVEQYF. The DNA of the CDR3 is TGCAGTGCTAGTGGGGGGAGCGTCGAGCAGTACTTC.

CDR3 coding DNA: TGCAGTGCGGGGGTTTTTTCCGGGACAGAGCGCTACGAGCAGTACTTC. It translates to CSAGVFSGTERYEQYF. The rearrangement links TRBV20-1 to TRBJ2-7, with 7 bases identical to TRBD1. This CDR3 spans 16 amino acids. Germline V gene sequence: CDR1 DFQATT, CDR2 SNEGSKA (reference sequence). V dropped 6 bases and J dropped 3; count of bases not matched to a gene: 17.

This clonotype was seen at least ten times. The V and J genes are TRBV5-1 and TRBJ1-3; D remains unclear. The CDR3 is made up of 13 amino acids. The V gene's germline CDR1 is SGHRS and CDR2 YFSETQ. Between the trimmed V and J ends, which lost 3 bases and 0 bases, there was a span of 4 bases. DNA for the CDR3: TGCGCCAGCAGCTCCTTCTCTGGAAACACCATATATTTT. Encoded protein: CASSSFSGNTIYF.